This entry lists 11 T cell receptor beta chains sequenced from one sample in a study of T cells in Graves' hyperthyroidism and ophthalmopathy. From RNA transcripts, TCR beta CDR3 regions were amplified. An initial round of RT-PCR targeting the TCR CDR3 relied on the HTBI primer set. TCRdb reprocessed the multiplex PCR reads via MiXCR and lists one record per CDR3 protein. The sample lists 400,000 or so distinct CDR3 sequences, over 12% occurring once. The source material was blood. The receptors were gathered from a man aged 50 or older with Graves' ophthalmopathy.

This clonotype was seen repeatedly, ten times or more. The chain is built from TRBV5-1 and TRBJ2-1, with TRBD2 identical over 9 bases. J was trimmed by 7 bases and V by 5 bases; bases with no gene match: 16. CDR3 length: 17 amino acids. Germline values: CDR1 SGHRS, CDR2 YFSETQ. The DNA of the CDR3 is TGCGCCAGCAGGCCTTCCCTCTTGCGGGGGGGCGCAAATGAGCAGTTCTTC. Its translation: CASRPSLLRGGANEQFF. Together with reference TRBV5-1 and TRBJ2-1, the CDR3 gives the full variable domain: KAGVTQTPRYLIKTRGQQVTLSCSPISGHRSVSWYQQTPGQGLQFLFEYFSETQRNKGNFPGRFSGRQFSNSRSEMNVSTLELGDSALYLCASRPSLLRGGANEQFFGPGTRLTVL.

This clonotype was recorded many times. The chain uses TRBV18 and TRBJ2-1, with 8 bases lining up with TRBD2. CDR3 length: 16 amino acids. In germline, CDR1 is KGHSH, CDR2 LQKENI. V gave up 8 bases and J gave up 0 bases; unmatched junction bases: 9. In DNA, the CDR3 is TGTGCCAGCCGTGGACTAGCTGATAGCTCCTACAATGAGCAGTTCTTC. This encodes CASRGLADSSYNEQFF.

This clonotype was detected a few times. V and J are TRBV12-3 or TRBV12-4 and TRBJ2-1; TRBD2 matches at 7 bases. The CDR3 contains 17 residues. Trimming took 6 bases from V and 0 from J; bases not matched to a gene: 11. The CDR3 DNA reads TGTGCCAGCAGAGAGGGAGCGGGATTGAGCTCCTACAATGAGCAGTTCTTC. It codes for CASREGAGLSSYNEQFF.

This clonotype has a count of ten or more. The chain is built from TRBV27 and TRBJ2-1; TRBD2 aligns across 10 bases. The CDR3 contains 16 residues. V was pared by 5 bases and J by 5 bases, with 9 bases of the junction left unmatched. Germline V lookup: CDR1 MNHEY, CDR2 SMNVEV (reference sequence). The CDR3 region has the DNA TGTGCCAGCAGTCCACGAGGACTAGCGGTGAACAATGAGCAGTTCTTC. It is translated as CASSPRGLAVNNEQFF.

This clonotype was found many times. This chain links TRBV12-5 with TRBJ2-3; 12 bases fit TRBD2. Germline V gene sequence: CDR1 LGHNT, CDR2 FRNRAP. J was trimmed by 0 bases and V by 4 bases; bases with no gene match: 2. CDR3 length: 16 amino acids. The CDR3 sequence is CASGSGLAGSTDTQYF. CDR3 bases: TGTGCTAGTGGTTCCGGACTAGCGGGGAGCACAGATACGCAGTATTTT.

This clonotype was recorded at least ten times. The genes are TRBV14 and TRBJ2-3; D remains unclear. Trimming left V 2 bases short and J 1 base short, with 7 bases between. The CDR3 has 14 residues. Per the germline V gene, CDR1 is SGHDN and CDR2 is FVKESK. CDR3: CASSQLERTDTQYF. CDR3 DNA: TGTGCCAGCAGCCAACTAGAACGCACAGATACGCAGTATTTT.

This clonotype occurred a few times. The genes are TRBV19 and TRBJ1-6; TRBD1 matches 8 bases. The CDR3 runs to 15 residues. Germline CDR1 and CDR2: LNHDA and SQIVND (reference sequence). The ends lost 6 bases at V and 5 bases at J; junction bases unmatched: 6. This CDR3 reads CASRPSTGDNSPLHF. The CDR3 region has the DNA TGTGCCAGTAGACCTTCGACAGGGGATAATTCACCCCTCCACTTT.

This clonotype has ten or more counts. The chain has TRBV28 and TRBJ1-1; the D is unclear. Germline V gives CDR1 MDHEN, CDR2 SYDVKM. This CDR3 is 15 amino acids long. The germline V and J ends were trimmed by 3 bases and 3 bases, with 14 bases remaining between them. The CDR3 DNA reads TGTGCCAGCAGTTTCCCTCGGGCGGACTACACTGAAGCTTTCTTT. Protein: CASSFPRADYTEAFF.

This clonotype has just a few counts. The chain couples TRBV3-1 to TRBJ2-1; no reliable D call. V dropped 0 bases and J dropped 8 bases, with 14 bases sitting between them. The CDR3 is made up of 15 amino acids. Germline CDR1 reads LGHDT; CDR2 reads YNNKEL (reference sequence). The CDR3 DNA follows: TGTGCCAGCAGCCAAGAGGCCGAGAGCAGGCATGAGCAGTTCTTC. This encodes CASSQEAESRHEQFF.

In this sample, this clonotype turned up a few times. This rearrangement joins TRBV13 to TRBJ2-1, with D unclear. V gave up 2 bases and J gave up 5 bases, with 16 bases separating them. This CDR3 is 16 amino acids long. Germline V gene sequence: CDR1 PRHDT, CDR2 FYEKMQ (reference sequence). The CDR3 DNA reads as TGTGCCAGCAGCTTACTTGGCGGCCCCACTGACAATGAGCAGTTCTTC. Translated: CASSLLGGPTDNEQFF.

The chain is built from TRBV12-3 or TRBV12-4 and TRBJ2-1, with 12 nucleotides matching TRBD2. J was trimmed by 8 bases and V by 6 bases; bases with no gene match: 8. CDR3 length: 15 amino acids. The DNA of the CDR3 is TGTGCCAGCAGGCATCGACTAGCGGGAGACTATGAGCAGTTCTTC. It yields the protein CASRHRLAGDYEQFF.